This T cell receptor (beta chain) was identified in a study of cytomegalovirus exposure and HLA in healthy donors. General study findings and limits: A later analysis linked a missense DCLRE1C variant to TCR beta V- and J-gene trimming. V segments that were indistinguishable, TRBV6-2 and TRBV6-3 among them, were omitted from analysis. When presence/absence was analysed, sequencing depth was taken to be roughly uniform across donors. One cluster of highly shared sequence variants probably arose as a sequencing artifact.

The CDR3 loop spans 15 amino acids. The germline V and J ends were trimmed by 2 bases and 5 bases, with 15 bases remaining between them. Germline V lookup: CDR1 SGHTA, CDR2 FQGTGA. As regards this clone: Its antigen is not identified.

A multiplex PCR was run with 60 Vbeta primers and 13 Jbeta primers. The protocol was immunoSEQ multiplex PCR, while the TCRdb copy is restricted to in-frame clones and leaves out a portion. The sample records 150,000 to 200,000 clones, roughly 73% being singletons. This sequence was found in a female donor in good health and CMV-seronegative. The sequencing input was PBMCs. This chain uses TRBV7-3 with TRBJ2-5; tentatively, D is TRBD2 (5 bases). In DNA, the CDR3 is TGTGCCAGCAGCTTATCAACGGCAACGGGGGAGACCCAGTACTTC. It codes for CASSLSTATGETQYF.